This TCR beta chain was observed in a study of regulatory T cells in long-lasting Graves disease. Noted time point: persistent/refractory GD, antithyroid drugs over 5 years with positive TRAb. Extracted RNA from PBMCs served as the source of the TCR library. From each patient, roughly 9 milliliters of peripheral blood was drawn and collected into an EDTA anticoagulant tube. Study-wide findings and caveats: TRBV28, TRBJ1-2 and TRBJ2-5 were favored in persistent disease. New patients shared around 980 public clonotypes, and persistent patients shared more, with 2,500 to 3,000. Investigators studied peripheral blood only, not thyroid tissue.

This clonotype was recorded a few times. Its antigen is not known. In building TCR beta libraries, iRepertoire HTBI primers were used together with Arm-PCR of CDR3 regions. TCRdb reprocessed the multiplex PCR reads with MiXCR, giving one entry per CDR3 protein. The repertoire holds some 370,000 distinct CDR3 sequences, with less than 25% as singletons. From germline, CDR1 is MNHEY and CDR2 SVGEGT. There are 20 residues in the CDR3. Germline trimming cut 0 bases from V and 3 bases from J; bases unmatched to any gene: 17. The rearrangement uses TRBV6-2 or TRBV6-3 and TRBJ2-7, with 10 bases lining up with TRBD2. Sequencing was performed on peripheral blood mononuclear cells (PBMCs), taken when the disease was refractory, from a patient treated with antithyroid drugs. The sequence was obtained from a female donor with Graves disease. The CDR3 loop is CASSYSLGLAGVVGSYEQYF. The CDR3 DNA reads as TGTGCCAGCAGTTACTCTCTGGGGCTAGCGGGAGTAGTCGGGAGCTACGAGCAGTACTTC.